These 20 T cell receptor beta chains were sequenced from one sample in a study of blood T cell repertoires in COVID-19. Libraries were prepared by immunoSEQ multiplex PCR; TCRdb keeps only in-frame clonotypes and omits some of them. The table includes about 150,000 clones, approximately 80% detected once. Sequenced sample: peripheral blood. Receptors originate from a woman aged 45-65 years with acute or convalescent COVID-19.

The chain is built from TRBV5-1 and TRBJ1-5; 7 nucleotides match TRBD1. The germline CDR1 and CDR2 sequences are SGHRS and YFSETQ. This CDR3 has 18 amino acids. V shed 4 bases, J shed 0 bases, and the junction held 13 bases outside the gene matches. DNA of the CDR3: TGCGCCAGCAGCCCCCGGGACAGTTTGCCTTATAGCAATCAGCCCCAGCATTTT. Protein sequence: CASSPRDSLPYSNQPQHF.

V and J are TRBV4-3 and TRBJ1-3, with D maybe TRBD1 (5 bases). The CDR3 runs to 14 residues. Germline V gene data show CDR1 as LGHNA and CDR2 as YSLEER. Trimming shortened V by 0 bases and J by 2 bases, and 5 bases separated the two germline ends. CDR3 residues: CASSQDRAGNTIYF. The CDR3 DNA follows: TGCGCCAGCAGCCAAGACAGGGCTGGAAACACCATATATTTT.

This chain joins TRBV5-1 and TRBJ1-4, with 9 bases fitting TRBD1. This CDR3 is 15 amino acids long. V was pared by 4 bases and J by 4 bases, with 5 bases of the junction left unmatched. Germline CDR1 and CDR2: SGHRS and YFSETQ. Here the CDR3 DNA reads TGCGCCAGCAGCGTGGACAGGGGACATAATGAAAAACTGTTTTTT. Its protein product is CASSVDRGHNEKLFF.

This chain joins TRBV7-2 and TRBJ2-1; D gene unclear. Germline assignment: CDR1 SGHTA and CDR2 FQGNSA. There are 14 residues in the CDR3. Trimming removed 2 bases at V and 0 bases at J, with 5 bases between. CDR3 sequence reads: CASSLKSSYNEQFF. The DNA for the CDR3 is TGTGCCAGCAGCTTAAAGAGCTCCTACAATGAGCAGTTCTTC.

The chain couples TRBV19 to TRBJ1-2; D remains unclear. V dropped 5 bases and J dropped 4 bases, with 14 bases sitting between them. CDR1 is LNHDA and CDR2 is SQIVND in the germline V gene (reference sequence). The CDR3 covers 14 residues. CDR3 protein: CASSPMRVVYGYTF. As DNA, the CDR3 is TGTGCCAGTAGTCCCATGCGGGTTGTCTATGGCTACACCTTC.

The rearrangement links TRBV10-3 to TRBJ1-1; D unclear. CDR1 and CDR2 from the germline V gene are ENHRY and SYGVKD. The CDR3 runs 14 residues. The V gene lost 4 bases and the J gene lost 1 base, with 10 bases spanning the gap. The CDR3 nucleotides are TGTGCCATCAGTGGTCCGCCAGAGAACACTGAAGCTTTCTTT. This encodes CAISGPPENTEAFF.

This clone has just a few counts. The chain combines TRBV10-2 with TRBJ1-2, with D perhaps TRBD1 (5 bases). The CDR3 totals 14 residues. Deletions cut 3 bases from V and 5 bases from J, with 13 bases between. Germline V CDR1 and CDR2: WSHSY, SAAADI. CDR3 protein: CASSENLGGYGYTF. For the CDR3, the DNA is TGCGCCAGCAGTGAAAATCTGGGGGGGTATGGCTACACCTTC.

For the CDR3, the DNA is TGTGCCAGCAGCACCGCCCGGGGTTATGGCGGGGAGCTGTTTTTT. Translating it yields CASSTARGYGGELFF. The chain joins TRBV7-3 to TRBJ2-2; D is perhaps TRBD2 (5 bases). Germline-derived CDR1 and CDR2 are SGHTA and FQGTGA. This CDR3 has 15 residues. V was cut by 5 bases and J by 7 bases, with 17 bases left in between.

The rearrangement uses TRBV5-1 and TRBJ2-7, with 7 bases matching TRBD1. The CDR3 has 16 residues. Looked up from germline, CDR1 is SGHRS and CDR2 is YFSETQ. With V trimmed by 4 bases and J by 3 bases, 13 bases remained unmatched. The CDR3 DNA reads TGCGCCAGCAGCAGCCAAACAGGGGCCGCTCACTACGAGCAGTACTTC. It is translated as CASSSQTGAAHYEQYF.

V is TRBV9 and J is TRBJ1-2; TRBD1 might be the D (5 bases). Trimming shortened V by 3 bases and J by 5 bases, and 20 bases separated the two germline ends. This CDR3 has 16 residues. CDR1 is SGDLS, CDR2 YYNGEE, per germline. The CDR3 spells CASSAGGRAELYGYTF. In DNA, the CDR3 is TGTGCCAGCAGCGCGGGGGGGAGGGCAGAACTATATGGCTACACCTTC.

The chain joins TRBV11-3 to TRBJ2-2, with 8 nucleotides matching TRBD1. Trimming removed 4 bases from V and 4 bases from J; junction bases left unmatched: 2. This CDR3 contains 14 residues. Germline V gene sequence: CDR1 SGHNT, CDR2 YENEEA. This CDR3 is CASSSQGGTGELFF. CDR3 sequence (DNA): TGTGCCAGCAGCTCACAGGGGGGCACCGGGGAGCTGTTTTTT.

With regard to this clone: The identical CDR3 is also encoded by other nucleotide sequences in the sample. The chain is built from TRBV7-3 and TRBJ2-3; D call uncertain. V was trimmed by 2 bases and J by 6 bases, leaving 6 bases between them. The CDR3 loop spans 12 amino acids. Germline assignment: CDR1 SGHTA and CDR2 FQGTGA. CDR3 sequence: CASSLGRDTQYF. The CDR3 DNA sequence: TGTGCCAGCAGCTTAGGTCGGGATACGCAGTATTTT.

This sequence joins TRBV7-2 and TRBJ2-7; a possible D gene is TRBD1 (6 bases). The CDR3 spans 13 residues. Deletions cut 5 bases from V and 5 bases from J, with 13 bases between. Germline V gene sequence: CDR1 SGHTA, CDR2 FQGNSA. In nucleotides, the CDR3 is TGTGCCAGCAGCCTTCAACAGGGCCACGAGCAGTACTTC. Its translation: CASSLQQGHEQYF.

This rearrangement joins TRBV12-3 or TRBV12-4 to TRBJ2-5; unclear D gene. The CDR3 is 13 residues long. V was clipped by 3 bases and J by 0 bases, with 5 bases between them. For the CDR3, the DNA is TGTGCCAGCAGTTTTCTAGACCAAGAGACCCAGTACTTC. Its translation is CASSFLDQETQYF.

This clone was seen more than once but under ten times. This chain uses TRBV7-8 with TRBJ2-2, with 8 bases aligning to TRBD2. J was trimmed by 4 bases and V by 0 bases; bases with no gene match: 7. The germline CDR1 and CDR2 sequences are SGHVS and FQNEAQ. The CDR3 loop spans 17 amino acids. In DNA, the CDR3 is TGTGCCAGCAGCTTAGCTCCCTCCCGGGGGGGCACCGGGGAGCTGTTTTTT. The encoded protein is CASSLAPSRGGTGELFF.

This clone was detected only once. V and J are TRBV4-2 and TRBJ2-1; TRBD2 matches 8 bases. Unmatched junction bases numbered 8, after V lost 4 bases and J lost 6 bases. Germline CDR1 is LGHNA and CDR2 is YNFKEQ. This CDR3 is built from 15 residues. The CDR3 here is CASSLGTGGANEQFF. Written as DNA, the CDR3 is TGTGCCAGCAGCCTCGGGACGGGGGGGGCCAATGAGCAGTTCTTC.

The CDR3 here is CASSSSGSPQITQYF. The CDR3 coding sequence is TGTGCCAGCAGCAGTAGCGGGAGCCCACAGATTACGCAGTATTTT. J is TRBJ2-3 and V is TRBV7-8; 9 bases are shared with TRBD2. There are 15 residues in the CDR3. CDR1 and CDR2 from the germline V gene are SGHVS and FQNEAQ. J gave up 8 bases and V 5 bases, and 11 bases lay outside the gene matches.

This clone was observed a few times. The genes are TRBV14 and TRBJ2-7; perhaps TRBD2 as D (5 bases). This CDR3 is built from 13 residues. The V gene's germline CDR1 is SGHDN and CDR2 FVKESK. The V gene lost 6 bases and the J gene lost 5 bases, with 14 bases spanning the gap. The CDR3 loop is CASSPRGNHEQYF. The CDR3 region has the DNA TGTGCCAGCAGTCCCCGGGGAAATCACGAGCAGTACTTC.

The rearrangement uses TRBV19 and TRBJ1-2; the D is unclear. The CDR3 runs 15 residues. V was trimmed by 1 base and J by 2 bases, leaving 11 bases between them. Germline V gene data show CDR1 as LNHDA and CDR2 as SQIVND (reference sequence). CDR3 residues: CASSIALSLNYGYTF. CDR3 coding DNA: TGTGCCAGTAGTATAGCCCTGTCCCTCAACTATGGCTACACCTTC. The complete variable domain, with remaining parts taken from reference TRBV19 and TRBJ1-2, reads DGGITQSPKYLFRKEGQNVTLSCEQNLNHDAMYWYRQDPGQGLRLIYYSQIVNDFQKGDIAEGYSVSREKKESFPLTVTSAQKNPTAFYLCASSIALSLNYGYTFGSGTRLTVV.

The chain links TRBV7-2 to TRBJ2-1; D is unclear. Germline V gives CDR1 SGHTA, CDR2 FQGNSA. Between the trimmed V and J ends, which lost 1 base and 9 bases, there was a span of 7 bases. CDR3 length: 12 residues. The CDR3 loop is CASSLEIGEQFF. The CDR3 DNA reads as TGTGCCAGCAGCTTAGAGATCGGTGAGCAGTTCTTC.